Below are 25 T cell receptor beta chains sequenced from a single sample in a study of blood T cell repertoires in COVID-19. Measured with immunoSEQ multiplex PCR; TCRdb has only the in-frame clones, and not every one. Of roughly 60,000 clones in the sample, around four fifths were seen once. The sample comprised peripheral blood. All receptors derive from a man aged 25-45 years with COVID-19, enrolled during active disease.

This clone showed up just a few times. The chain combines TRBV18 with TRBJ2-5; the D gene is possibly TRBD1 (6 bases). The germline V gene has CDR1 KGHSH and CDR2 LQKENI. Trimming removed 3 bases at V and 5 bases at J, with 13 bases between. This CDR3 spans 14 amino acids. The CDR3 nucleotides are TGTGCCAGCTCACCTTTGCCACAGGGTGAGACCCAGTACTTC. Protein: CASSPLPQGETQYF.

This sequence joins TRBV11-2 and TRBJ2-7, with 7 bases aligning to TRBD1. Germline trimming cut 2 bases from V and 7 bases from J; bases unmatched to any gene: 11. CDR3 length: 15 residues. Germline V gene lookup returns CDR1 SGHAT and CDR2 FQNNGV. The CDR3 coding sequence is TGTGCCAGCAGCTTACGAGCAGGGGGAATAGAAGAGCAGTACTTC. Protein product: CASSLRAGGIEEQYF.

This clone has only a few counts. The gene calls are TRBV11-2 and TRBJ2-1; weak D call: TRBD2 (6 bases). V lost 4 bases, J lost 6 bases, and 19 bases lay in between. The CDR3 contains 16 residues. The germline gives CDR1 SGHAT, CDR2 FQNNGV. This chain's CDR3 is CASSYWVGTQSNEQFF. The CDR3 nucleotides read TGTGCCAGCAGCTATTGGGTCGGGACTCAAAGCAATGAGCAGTTCTTC.

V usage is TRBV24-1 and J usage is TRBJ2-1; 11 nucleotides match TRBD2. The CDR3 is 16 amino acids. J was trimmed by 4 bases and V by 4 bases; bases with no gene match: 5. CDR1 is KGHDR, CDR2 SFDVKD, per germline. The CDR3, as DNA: TGTGCCACCAGTGAGACAGGACTAGCGGGTTACAATGAGCAGTTCTTC. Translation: CATSETGLAGYNEQFF.

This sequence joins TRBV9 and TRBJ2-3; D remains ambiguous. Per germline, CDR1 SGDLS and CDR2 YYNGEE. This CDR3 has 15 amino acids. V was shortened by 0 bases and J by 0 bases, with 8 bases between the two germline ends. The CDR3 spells CASSVAAGSTDTQYF. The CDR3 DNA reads TGTGCCAGCAGCGTAGCGGCAGGTAGCACAGATACGCAGTATTTT.

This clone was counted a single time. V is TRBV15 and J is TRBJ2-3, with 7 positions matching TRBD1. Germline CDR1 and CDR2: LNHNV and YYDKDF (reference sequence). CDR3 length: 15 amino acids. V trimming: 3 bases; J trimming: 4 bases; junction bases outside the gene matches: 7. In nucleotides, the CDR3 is TGTGCCACCAGCAGGGAAAACAGGGGTCCAGATACGCAGTATTTT. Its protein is CATSRENRGPDTQYF. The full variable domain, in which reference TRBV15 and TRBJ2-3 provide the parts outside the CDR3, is DAMVIQNPRYQVTQFGKPVTLSCSQTLNHNVMYWYQQKSSQAPKLLFHYYDKDFNNEADTPDNFQSRRPNTSFCFLDIRSPGLGDTAMYLCATSRENRGPDTQYFGPGTRLTVL.

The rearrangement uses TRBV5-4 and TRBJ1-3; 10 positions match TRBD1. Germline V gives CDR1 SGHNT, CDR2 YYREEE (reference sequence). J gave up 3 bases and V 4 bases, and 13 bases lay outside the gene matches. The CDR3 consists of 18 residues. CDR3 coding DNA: TGTGCCAGCAGCCTTAAAGTCGGGGGACAGGGGAGTGGAAACACCATATATTTT. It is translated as CASSLKVGGQGSGNTIYF. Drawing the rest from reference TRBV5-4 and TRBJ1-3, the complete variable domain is ETGVTQSPTHLIKTRGQQVTLRCSSQSGHNTVSWYQQALGQGPQFIFQYYREEENGRGNFPPRFSGLQFPNYSSELNVNALELDDSALYLCASSLKVGGQGSGNTIYFGEGSWLTVV.

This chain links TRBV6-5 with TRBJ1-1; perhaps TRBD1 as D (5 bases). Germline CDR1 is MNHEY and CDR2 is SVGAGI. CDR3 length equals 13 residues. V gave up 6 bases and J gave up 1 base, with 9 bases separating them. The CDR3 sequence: CASRETANTEAFF. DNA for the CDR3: TGTGCCAGCAGGGAGACAGCGAACACTGAAGCTTTCTTT.

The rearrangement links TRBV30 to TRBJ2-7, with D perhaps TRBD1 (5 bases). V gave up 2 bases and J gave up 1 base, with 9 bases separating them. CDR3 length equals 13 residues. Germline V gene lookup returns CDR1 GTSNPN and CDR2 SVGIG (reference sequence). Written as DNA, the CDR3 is TGTGCCTGGAGTCAGGGTTTTTCCTACGAGCAGTACTTC. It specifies CAWSQGFSYEQYF. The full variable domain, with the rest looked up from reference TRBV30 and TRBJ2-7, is SQTIHQWPATLVQPVGSPLSLECTVEGTSNPNLYWYRQAAGRGLQLLFYSVGIGQISSEVPQNLSASRPQDRQFILSSKKLLLSDSGFYLCAWSQGFSYEQYFGPGTRLTVT.

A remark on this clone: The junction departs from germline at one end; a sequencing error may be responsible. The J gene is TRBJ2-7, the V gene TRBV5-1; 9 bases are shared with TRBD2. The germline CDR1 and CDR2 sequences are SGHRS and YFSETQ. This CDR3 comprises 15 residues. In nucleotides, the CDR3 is TGCGCCAGCAGATTGGGTAGCGGGAGTACCGACGAGCAGTACTTC. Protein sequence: CASRLGSGSTDEQYF.

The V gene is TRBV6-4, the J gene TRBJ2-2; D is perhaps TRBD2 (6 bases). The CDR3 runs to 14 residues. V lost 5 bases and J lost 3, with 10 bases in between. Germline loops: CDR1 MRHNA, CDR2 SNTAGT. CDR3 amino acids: CASSKREHTGELFF. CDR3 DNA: TGTGCCAGCAGTAAACGGGAGCACACCGGGGAGCTGTTTTTT.

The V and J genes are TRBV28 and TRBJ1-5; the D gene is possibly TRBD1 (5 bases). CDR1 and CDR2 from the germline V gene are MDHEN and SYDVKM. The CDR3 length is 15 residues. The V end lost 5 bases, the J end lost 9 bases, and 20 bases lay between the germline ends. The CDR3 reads CASSLRTGGGRPQHF. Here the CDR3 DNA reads TGTGCCAGCAGTCTACGGACGGGGGGAGGTAGGCCCCAGCATTTT.

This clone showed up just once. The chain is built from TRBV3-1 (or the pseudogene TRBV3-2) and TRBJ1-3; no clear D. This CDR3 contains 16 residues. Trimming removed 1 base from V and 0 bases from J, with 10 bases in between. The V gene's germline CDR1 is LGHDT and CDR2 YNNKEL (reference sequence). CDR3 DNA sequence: TGTGCCAGCAGCCAAGCTTGGGAGAACTCTGGAAACACCATATATTTT. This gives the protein CASSQAWENSGNTIYF.

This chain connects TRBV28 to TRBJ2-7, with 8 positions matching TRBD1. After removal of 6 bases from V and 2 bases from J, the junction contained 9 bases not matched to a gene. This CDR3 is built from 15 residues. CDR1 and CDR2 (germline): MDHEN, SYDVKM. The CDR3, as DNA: TGTGCCAGCAGCCCTGGACAGGGTAAAACCTACGAGCAGTACTTC. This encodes CASSPGQGKTYEQYF.

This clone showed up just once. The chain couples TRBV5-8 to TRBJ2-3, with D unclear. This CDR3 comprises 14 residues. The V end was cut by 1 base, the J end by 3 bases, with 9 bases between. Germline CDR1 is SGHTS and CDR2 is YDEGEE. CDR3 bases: TGTGCCAGCAGCTTGTCCCCCTCTACAGATACGCAGTATTTT. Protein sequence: CASSLSPSTDTQYF.

CDR3 region: CAISVEAGQPQHF. The CDR3 DNA follows: TGTGCCATCAGTGTGGAGGCTGGGCAGCCCCAGCATTTT. V gene TRBV10-3 combines with J gene TRBJ1-5; no clear D gene. Trimming stripped 4 bases from V and 7 bases from J, with 11 bases between. Germline V gene data show CDR1 as ENHRY and CDR2 as SYGVKD. This CDR3 contains 13 residues.

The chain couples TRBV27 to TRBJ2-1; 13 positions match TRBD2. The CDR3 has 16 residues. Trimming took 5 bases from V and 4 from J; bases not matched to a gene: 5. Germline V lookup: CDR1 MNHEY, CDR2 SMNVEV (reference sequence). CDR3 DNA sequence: TGTGCCAGCAGTCCTAAGGGACTAGCGGGATACAATGAGCAGTTCTTC. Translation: CASSPKGLAGYNEQFF.

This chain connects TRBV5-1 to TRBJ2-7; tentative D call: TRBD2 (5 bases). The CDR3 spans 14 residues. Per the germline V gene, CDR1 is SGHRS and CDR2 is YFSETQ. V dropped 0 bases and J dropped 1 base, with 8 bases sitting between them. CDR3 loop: CASSLGGLSYEQYF. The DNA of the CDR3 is TGCGCCAGCAGCTTGGGTGGACTTTCCTACGAGCAGTACTTC. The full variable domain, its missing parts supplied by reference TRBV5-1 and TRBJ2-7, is KAGVTQTPRYLIKTRGQQVTLSCSPISGHRSVSWYQQTPGQGLQFLFEYFSETQRNKGNFPGRFSGRQFSNSRSEMNVSTLELGDSALYLCASSLGGLSYEQYFGPGTRLTVT.

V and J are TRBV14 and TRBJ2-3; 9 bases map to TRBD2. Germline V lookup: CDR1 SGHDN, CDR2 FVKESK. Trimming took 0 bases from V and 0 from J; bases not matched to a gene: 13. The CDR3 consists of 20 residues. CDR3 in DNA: TGTGCCAGCAGCCAAGATATTTGGCGGGAGGGGAGGGCAAGCACAGATACGCAGTATTTT. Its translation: CASSQDIWREGRASTDTQYF.

The DNA of the CDR3 is TGCGCCAGCAGTGAGTCGGGCAGCTCAACCTACGAGCAGTACTTC. Its translation is CASSESGSSTYEQYF. This chain uses TRBV10-2 with TRBJ2-7; D gene uncertain. The germline V gene has CDR1 WSHSY and CDR2 SAAADI. Trimming pared 0 bases from V and 2 bases from J, leaving 11 bases between. The CDR3 length is 15 residues.

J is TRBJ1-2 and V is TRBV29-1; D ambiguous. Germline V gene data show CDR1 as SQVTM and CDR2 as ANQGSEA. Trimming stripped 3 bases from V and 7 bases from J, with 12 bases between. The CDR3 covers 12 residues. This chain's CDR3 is CSVERRSGGYTF. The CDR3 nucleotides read TGCAGCGTTGAGAGGAGATCGGGTGGCTACACCTTC.

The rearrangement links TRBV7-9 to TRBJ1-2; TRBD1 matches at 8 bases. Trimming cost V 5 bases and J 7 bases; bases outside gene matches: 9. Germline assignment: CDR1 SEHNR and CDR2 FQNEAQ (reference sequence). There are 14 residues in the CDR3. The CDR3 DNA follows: TGTGCCAGCAGCCACTCAGGGGGCGCGGGTGGCTACACCTTC. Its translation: CASSHSGGAGGYTF.

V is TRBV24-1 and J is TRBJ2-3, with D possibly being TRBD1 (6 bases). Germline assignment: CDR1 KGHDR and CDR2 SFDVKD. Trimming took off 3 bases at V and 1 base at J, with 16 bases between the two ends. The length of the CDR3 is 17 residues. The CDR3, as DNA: TGTGCCACCAGTGATCCCGACACAGGGTTTGGCACAGATACGCAGTATTTT. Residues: CATSDPDTGFGTDTQYF.

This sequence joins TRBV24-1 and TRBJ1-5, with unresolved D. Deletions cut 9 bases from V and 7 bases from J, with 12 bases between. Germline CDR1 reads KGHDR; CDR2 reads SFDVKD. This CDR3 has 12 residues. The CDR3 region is CATGTTGQPQHF. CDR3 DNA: TGTGCCACCGGAACGACGGGGCAGCCCCAGCATTTT.

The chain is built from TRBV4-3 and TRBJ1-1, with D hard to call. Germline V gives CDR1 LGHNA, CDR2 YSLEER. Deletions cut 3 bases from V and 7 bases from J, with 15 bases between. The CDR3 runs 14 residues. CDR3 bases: TGCGCCAGCAGCCAGCCCCAGGTCGAGCTTGAAGCTTTCTTT. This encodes CASSQPQVELEAFF.